This entry concerns a single T cell receptor beta chain. The data derive from a study of blood T cell repertoires in COVID-19. Whole-study context: Acute-phase and convalescent COVID-19 samples originated in the United States, Italy and Spain. PBMCs, B-cell-depleted T cells, or T cells were the source of the cDNA or gDNA that made up the material.

This CDR3 has 12 residues. Germline CDR1 is SGHNT and CDR2 is YYREEE (reference sequence). V lost 6 bases and J 2 bases, leaving 8 bases between the germline ends. Patients at the Seattle site were enrolled during active infection and followed longitudinally. TCRdb's copy holds only in-frame clones and misses some; the assay was immunoSEQ multiplex PCR. Altogether 250,000 or so clones are present, roughly 89% being singletons, with the ten largest covering under 2.5%. The sequenced sample was peripheral blood. The V call is TRBV5-4, the J call TRBJ1-2; D is undetermined. The clonotype comes from a woman in her fifties or sixties with COVID-19, enrolled during active disease. CDR3 in amino acids: CASTGGNYGYTF. In DNA form, the CDR3 reads TGTGCCAGCACAGGAGGCAACTATGGCTACACCTTC. The full variable domain, with the rest looked up from reference TRBV5-4 and TRBJ1-2, is ETGVTQSPTHLIKTRGQQVTLRCSSQSGHNTVSWYQQALGQGPQFIFQYYREEENGRGNFPPRFSGLQFPNYSSELNVNALELDDSALYLCASTGGNYGYTFGSGTRLTVV.